This TCR beta chain stems from a study of cytomegalovirus exposure and HLA in healthy donors. Whole-study findings and limits: Later on, a genetic analysis was performed. It linked a missense variant in DCLRE1C with V- and J-gene trimming of TCR beta. Three CMV-associated chains proved CMV antigen-specific in vitro. Accurate prediction of most subjects' HLA-A and HLA-B alleles from TCR beta sequences was reported. Several of the most significant clusters appeared linked to common viral pathogens, based on a later analysis.

This clone has more than one count but fewer than ten. Its antigen is still unknown. PCR amplification relied on 60 Vbeta primers (plus 13 Jbeta primers). Clones were read by immunoSEQ multiplex PCR, and TCRdb kept only the in-frame ones, dropping some. The data show around 160,000 clones, roughly four fifths seen once. CDR1 SGHVS and CDR2 FQNEAQ come from the germline V gene. With V trimmed by 6 bases and J by 6 bases, 4 bases remained unmatched. The CDR3 is made up of 14 amino acids. The sequence was collected from a man aged 35 to 55 in good health and CMV-seropositive. Sequences were obtained from PBMCs. The V gene is TRBV7-8, the J gene TRBJ2-1; 11 positions match TRBD2. The CDR3 here is CASRLTSGSNEQFF. CDR3 sequence (DNA): TGTGCCAGCAGATTAACTAGCGGGAGCAATGAGCAGTTCTTC.